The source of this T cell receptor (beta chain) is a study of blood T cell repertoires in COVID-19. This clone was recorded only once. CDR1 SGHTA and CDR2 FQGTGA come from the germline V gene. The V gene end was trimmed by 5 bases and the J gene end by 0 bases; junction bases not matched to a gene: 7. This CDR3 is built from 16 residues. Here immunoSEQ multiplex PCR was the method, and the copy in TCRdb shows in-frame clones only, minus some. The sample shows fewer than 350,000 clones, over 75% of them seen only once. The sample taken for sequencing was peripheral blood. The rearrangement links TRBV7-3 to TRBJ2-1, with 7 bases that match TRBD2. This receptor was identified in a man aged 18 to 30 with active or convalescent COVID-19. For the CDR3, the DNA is TGTGCCAGCAGCCCCGCGGGGGAGAGCTCCTACAATGAGCAGTTCTTC. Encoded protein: CASSPAGESSYNEQFF. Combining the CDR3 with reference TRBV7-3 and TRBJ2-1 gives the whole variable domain GAGVSQTPSNKVTEKGKYVELRCDPISGHTALYWYRQSLGQGPEFLIYFQGTGAADDSGLPNDRFFAVRPEGSVSTLKIQRTERGDSAVYLCASSPAGESSYNEQFFGPGTRLTVL.